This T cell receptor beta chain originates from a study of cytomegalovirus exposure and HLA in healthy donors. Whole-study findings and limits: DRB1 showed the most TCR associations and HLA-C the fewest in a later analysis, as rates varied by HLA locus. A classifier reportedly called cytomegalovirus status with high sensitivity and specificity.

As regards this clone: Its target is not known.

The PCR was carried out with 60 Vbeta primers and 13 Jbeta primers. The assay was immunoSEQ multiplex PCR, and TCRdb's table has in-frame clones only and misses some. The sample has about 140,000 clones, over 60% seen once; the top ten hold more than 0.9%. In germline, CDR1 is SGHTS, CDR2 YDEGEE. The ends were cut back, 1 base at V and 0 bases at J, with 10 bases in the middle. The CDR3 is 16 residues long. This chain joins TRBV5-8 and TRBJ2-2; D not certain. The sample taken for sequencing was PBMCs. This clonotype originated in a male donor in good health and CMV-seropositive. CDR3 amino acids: CASSLFGPPNTGELFF. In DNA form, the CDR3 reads TGTGCCAGCAGCTTGTTTGGCCCCCCGAACACCGGGGAGCTGTTTTTT.